These T cell receptor beta chains were read from a single sample in a study of T cells expressing NK-cell markers. TCRdb reanalyzed the 5' RACE reads, giving one entry per CDR3 protein sequence and no DNA. This sample's table has about 260,000 distinct CDR3 sequences. Sequencing was performed on blood T cells: a sorted CD56 or NKG2C T cell subset, CD4+ or CD8+ T cells, or bulk PBMC T cells (not recorded which). These receptors were taken from a woman between 18 and 70 years old in good health. CDR3s include the opening cysteine and the closing phenylalanine or tryptophan. Each record gives: V gene, J gene, CDR3 protein.

TRBV12-3/TRBV12-4	TRBJ2-1	CASSSRLAGVFKQFF
TRBV7-9	TRBJ1-1	CASSRGAAEAFF
TRBV27	TRBJ2-5	CASSWGLVGTQYF
TRBV2	TRBJ2-1	CASSETRTMFF
TRBV12-3/TRBV12-4	TRBJ2-7	CASRAPGQGYEQYF
TRBV5-4	TRBJ2-7	CASSVGTSQPIEQYF
TRBV4-3	TRBJ1-2	CASSQGWAGSGYGYTF
TRBV10-3	TRBJ2-3	CAISEDRWTNTQYF
TRBV29-1	TRBJ2-3	CSVEWRRPSTDTQYF
TRBV12-3/TRBV12-4	TRBJ2-5	CASSFQGQYQETQYF
TRBV25-1	TRBJ1-6	CASSIGQGNSPLHF